The 25 T cell receptor beta chains given below trace back to one sample, sequenced in a study of identical twins (dated by TCRdb to 2016 to 2018). The library was built by means of 5' RACE. The sample was run on an Illumina HiSeq 2000. TCRdb cleaned the public reads at Q25 with fastp, built clones with MiXCR and kept in-frame beta chains. All rows with the same CDR3 protein become a single entry with the most common DNA and genes. The sample profile shows 700,000 to 950,000 distinct CDR3 sequences; more than 9% of them were found once. The ten top clones hold around 1.6% of the sample. The same data also contributed to another study, on yellow fever vaccine responses in identical twins.

Material for sequencing was PBMCs. Receptor source: a woman under 30 in good health.

This clonotype occurred many times. The chain uses TRBV12-3 or TRBV12-4 and TRBJ2-7; D ambiguous. V was shortened by 3 bases and J by 0 bases, with 6 bases between the two germline ends. There are 13 residues in the CDR3. The CDR3 DNA is TGTGCCAGCAGTTTGGGCAGCTCCTACGAGCAGTACGTC. Residues: CASSLGSSYEQYV.

The chain is built from TRBV7-9 and TRBJ2-7; TRBD2 agrees at 8 bases. V dropped 5 bases and J dropped 2; count of bases not matched to a gene: 8. CDR1 and CDR2 (germline): SEHNR, FQNEAQ (reference sequence). This CDR3 has 15 amino acids. The chain's CDR3 is CASSLPAGGTYEQYF. In DNA form, the CDR3 reads TGTGCCAGCAGCCTACCGGCGGGAGGTACCTACGAGCAGTACTTC.

The chain links TRBV7-6 to TRBJ2-3, with D possibly being TRBD2 (6 bases). Germline CDR1 and CDR2: SGHVS and FNYEAQ. V was cut by 5 bases and J by 6 bases, with 21 bases left in between. The CDR3 covers 16 residues. CDR3 sequence reads: CASSQAGWSPADTQYF. The DNA for the CDR3 is TGTGCCAGCAGCCAGGCGGGGTGGTCCCCTGCCGATACGCAGTATTTT.

This clonotype was recorded a few times. The V gene is TRBV6-5, the J gene TRBJ2-3, with D perhaps matching TRBD2 (6 bases). Between the trimmed V and J ends, which lost 2 bases and 0 bases, there was a span of 12 bases. From germline, CDR1 is MNHEY and CDR2 SVGAGI. This CDR3 region has 16 residues. The CDR3 sequence is CASSYRLASSTDTQYF. CDR3 sequence (DNA): TGTGCCAGCAGTTACAGGCTAGCGTCTAGCACAGATACGCAGTATTTT.

This clonotype was found a few times. The gene calls are TRBV20-1 and TRBJ2-3, with 11 bases fitting TRBD2. CDR1 is DFQATT and CDR2 is SNEGSKA in the germline V gene (reference sequence). Trimming removed 6 bases from V and 8 bases from J; junction bases left unmatched: 13. The CDR3 totals 15 residues. CDR3 amino acids: CSATSSGRADGTQYF. Here the CDR3 DNA reads TGCAGTGCCACCAGTAGCGGGAGGGCCGACGGTACGCAGTATTTT.

The sample holds a few counts of this clonotype. The chain is built from TRBV2 and TRBJ2-7, with no clear D. This CDR3 contains 13 residues. Between the trimmed V and J ends, which lost 2 bases and 7 bases, there was a span of 12 bases. The germline gives CDR1 SNHLY, CDR2 FYNNEI. The CDR3 loop reads CASSEQRTWEQYF. As DNA, the CDR3 is TGTGCCAGCAGTGAACAGAGAACGTGGGAGCAGTACTTC.

The CDR3 spells CASSLERGAGAYNEQFF. In DNA, the CDR3 is TGCGCCAGCAGCTTGGAAAGGGGGGCAGGGGCCTACAATGAGCAGTTCTTC. This chain uses TRBV5-1 with TRBJ2-1, with D perhaps matching TRBD1 or TRBD2 (6 bases each). Between the trimmed V and J ends, which lost 0 bases and 2 bases, there was a span of 15 bases. Germline V gene lookup returns CDR1 SGHRS and CDR2 YFSETQ. This CDR3 spans 17 amino acids.

The rearrangement links TRBV27 to TRBJ2-7; D not certain. V dropped 3 bases and J dropped 0 bases, with 15 bases sitting between them. Germline values: CDR1 MNHEY, CDR2 SMNVEV (reference sequence). The CDR3 has 16 residues. Here the CDR3 reads CASSLISEIYSYEQYF. The CDR3 coding sequence is TGTGCCAGCAGTTTGATTTCAGAAATATACTCCTACGAGCAGTACTTC.

Only a few counts were recorded for this clonotype. The chain combines TRBV5-6 with TRBJ2-2, with a tentative D call TRBD1 (6 bases). The CDR3 spans 15 residues. Germline V gene lookup returns CDR1 SGHDT and CDR2 YYEEEE. Trimming left V 3 bases short and J 8 bases short, with 17 bases between. CDR3 coding DNA: TGTGCCAGCAGCTACAGGGACACAACCGAGGGGGAGCTGTTTTTT. This codes for CASSYRDTTEGELFF.

Only a few counts were recorded for this clonotype. The chain links TRBV5-1 to TRBJ2-6; a possible D gene is TRBD2 (6 bases). The V gene's germline CDR1 is SGHRS and CDR2 YFSETQ. V lost 0 bases, J lost 9 bases, and 19 bases lay in between. CDR3 length: 17 amino acids. The CDR3 loop is CASSLGQGGLTLNVLTF. DNA of the CDR3: TGCGCCAGCAGCTTGGGCCAGGGAGGACTTACCCTCAACGTCCTGACTTTC.

This clonotype was counted a few times. This chain connects TRBV5-1 to TRBJ2-2, with a weak D call TRBD1 (6 bases). V lost 4 bases and J 6 bases, leaving 13 bases between the germline ends. The CDR3 length is 14 residues. CDR1 is SGHRS and CDR2 is YFSETQ in the germline V gene. The CDR3 here is CASSPPQGPGELFF. DNA of the CDR3: TGCGCCAGCAGCCCACCACAGGGTCCCGGGGAGCTGTTTTTT.

This chain links TRBV10-3 with TRBJ1-4; D not resolved. The V gene's germline CDR1 is ENHRY and CDR2 SYGVKD. CDR3 length equals 15 residues. Trimming took 3 bases from V and 5 from J, leaving 13 bases between them. The CDR3 region is CAISETGRPNEKLFF. CDR3 DNA: TGTGCCATCAGTGAAACCGGACGGCCCAATGAAAAACTGTTTTTT.

V usage is TRBV11-1 and J usage is TRBJ2-7; perhaps D is TRBD1 or TRBD2 (5 bases each). The CDR3 is 15 residues long. V lost 4 bases and J lost 5, with 18 bases in between. Germline lookup yields CDR1 SGHAT and CDR2 FQDESV (reference sequence). CDR3 DNA sequence: TGTGCCAGCAGCTCCTGGGGGAGTGGAGAAAACGAGCAGTACTTC. This encodes CASSSWGSGENEQYF. Full variable domain (outside the CDR3, taken from reference TRBV11-1 and TRBJ2-7): EAEVAQSPRYKITEKSQAVAFWCDPISGHATLYWYRQILGQGPELLVQFQDESVVDDSQLPKDRFSAERLKGVDSTLKIQPAELGDSAMYLCASSSWGSGENEQYFGPGTRLTVT.

This clonotype has more than one count but fewer than ten. DNA of the CDR3: TGTGCCAGCAGACCCACAAGTATCACTGAAGCTTTCTTT. Translation: CASRPTSITEAFF. The rearrangement links TRBV12-3 or TRBV12-4 to TRBJ1-1, with D unresolved. Trimming took 6 bases from V and 4 from J, leaving 12 bases between them. This CDR3 comprises 13 residues.

This clonotype was picked up a small number of times. This sequence joins TRBV20-1 and TRBJ2-5; D tentatively fits TRBD1 or TRBD2 (5 bases each). Trimming left V 6 bases short and J 5 bases short, with 13 bases between. CDR1 is DFQATT and CDR2 is SNEGSKA in the germline V gene (reference sequence). The CDR3 consists of 12 residues. The CDR3, as DNA: TGCAGTGCCAGGCTCGAGGGGGAGACCCAGTACTTC. This encodes CSARLEGETQYF.

This clonotype was found a few times. The chain joins TRBV2 to TRBJ2-1; a weak D match, TRBD2 (7 bases). The CDR3 extends over 15 amino acids. Deletions cut 6 bases from V and 10 bases from J, with 22 bases between. Germline-derived CDR1 and CDR2 are SNHLY and FYNNEI. CDR3 residues: CASSAPAGAPREQFF. CDR3 coding DNA: TGTGCCAGCAGCGCCCCCGCGGGGGCCCCGAGGGAGCAGTTCTTC.

The rearrangement joins TRBV27 to TRBJ2-7; TRBD1 might be the D (6 bases). Germline lookup yields CDR1 MNHEY and CDR2 SMNVEV (reference sequence). V gave up 0 bases and J gave up 2 bases, with 14 bases separating them. The CDR3 covers 16 residues. The CDR3 DNA follows: TGTGCCAGCAGTTTATCTCTGGACAGCCTGCCCTACGAGCAGTACTTC. As protein: CASSLSLDSLPYEQYF.

This clonotype was recorded a few times. This chain uses TRBV6-4 with TRBJ2-2; 10 bases line up with TRBD2. V shed 6 bases and J 3 bases; nucleotides not matched to a gene: 7. Germline CDR1 and CDR2: MRHNA and SNTAGT. The CDR3 runs to 16 residues. CDR3 sequence reads: CASRLGLAEDTGELFF. The CDR3 coding sequence is TGTGCCAGCAGGCTCGGACTAGCGGAAGACACCGGGGAGCTGTTTTTT.

V and J are TRBV5-1 and TRBJ1-2; D remains ambiguous. Germline CDR1 is SGHRS and CDR2 is YFSETQ. The CDR3 loop spans 15 amino acids. Trimming stripped 3 bases from V and 8 bases from J, with 20 bases between. Here the CDR3 DNA reads TGCGCCAGCAGCTCCCCTGGGAAGGGAGAGAGGGGCTACACCTTC. As protein: CASSSPGKGERGYTF. The variable domain in full, with the rest retrieved from reference TRBV5-1 and TRBJ1-2, is KAGVTQTPRYLIKTRGQQVTLSCSPISGHRSVSWYQQTPGQGLQFLFEYFSETQRNKGNFPGRFSGRQFSNSRSEMNVSTLELGDSALYLCASSSPGKGERGYTFGSGTRLTVV.

The rearrangement joins TRBV5-6 to TRBJ2-7; the match to TRBD1 covers 7 bases. Germline V CDR1 and CDR2: SGHDT, YYEEEE. After removal of 4 bases from V and 1 base from J, the junction contained 5 bases not matched to a gene. There are 14 residues in the CDR3. CDR3 amino acids: CASSGGQASYEQYV. The CDR3 DNA reads as TGTGCCAGCAGCGGAGGACAGGCATCCTACGAGCAGTACGTC.

The chain has TRBV5-6 and TRBJ1-5, with 7 bases lining up with TRBD1. Unmatched junction bases numbered 4, after V lost 1 base and J lost 6 bases. This CDR3 has 14 residues. The V gene's germline CDR1 is SGHDT and CDR2 YYEEEE. CDR3 protein: CASSLRQGLQPQHF. As DNA, the CDR3 is TGTGCCAGCAGCTTGAGACAGGGCCTTCAGCCCCAGCATTTT.

This clonotype was picked up a small number of times. The chain combines TRBV5-6 with TRBJ2-7; TRBD1 might be the D (6 bases). Per the germline V gene, CDR1 is SGHDT and CDR2 is YYEEEE. This CDR3 contains 13 residues. Trimming shortened V by 6 bases and J by 3 bases, and 13 bases separated the two germline ends. The CDR3: CASNDGQYYEQYV. CDR3 nucleotides: TGTGCCAGCAACGACGGACAGTACTACGAGCAGTACGTC.

This clonotype has at least ten counts. The rearrangement uses TRBV7-3 and TRBJ2-1; 7 nucleotides agree with TRBD2. Germline CDR1 and CDR2: SGHTA and FQGTGA. The ends lost 5 bases at V and 1 base at J; junction bases unmatched: 5. The CDR3 runs to 15 residues. The CDR3 DNA is TGTGCCAGCAGCGTTTCTAGCGGATCCTACAATGAGCAGTTCTTC. Its translation is CASSVSSGSYNEQFF.

The chain couples TRBV9 to TRBJ2-5; D might be TRBD1 or TRBD2, each matching 5 bases. CDR1 is SGDLS and CDR2 is YYNGEE in the germline V gene. The CDR3 runs 15 residues. The V and J ends lost 5 bases and 1 base respectively, with 15 bases between them. The CDR3 nucleotides are TGTGCCAGCAGTTTCGGGGCTTCGTTCCAAGAGACCCAGTACTTC. Amino acids: CASSFGASFQETQYF.

This clonotype has just a few counts. V gene TRBV28 combines with J gene TRBJ2-7; D perhaps matches TRBD1 (7 bases). Per germline, CDR1 MDHEN and CDR2 SYDVKM. Trimming shortened V by 5 bases and J by 0 bases, and 17 bases separated the two germline ends. The CDR3 runs 16 residues. CDR3 sequence: CASSPYTGEASYEQYV. The DNA for the CDR3 is TGTGCCAGCAGTCCCTACACAGGGGAGGCCTCCTACGAGCAGTACGTC.